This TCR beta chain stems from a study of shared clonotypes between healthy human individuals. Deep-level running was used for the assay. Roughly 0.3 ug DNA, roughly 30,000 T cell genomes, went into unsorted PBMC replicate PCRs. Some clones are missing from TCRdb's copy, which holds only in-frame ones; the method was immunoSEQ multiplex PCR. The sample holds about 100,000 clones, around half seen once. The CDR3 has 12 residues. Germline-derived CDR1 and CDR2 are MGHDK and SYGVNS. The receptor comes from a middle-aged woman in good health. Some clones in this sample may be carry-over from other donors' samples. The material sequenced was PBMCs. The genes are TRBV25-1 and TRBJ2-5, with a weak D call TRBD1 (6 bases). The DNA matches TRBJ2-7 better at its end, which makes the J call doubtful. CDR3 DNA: TGTGCCAGCAGTCCAGGGGTCCACGAGCAGTACTTC. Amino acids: CASSPGVHEQYF.